This paragraph covers one T cell receptor beta chain sequence. The antigen is unknown. This entry belongs to a study of human T cells and chemical hapten exposure. On the study more broadly: A mostly female patient group had alopecia areata, totalis or universalis.

Time point in this sample: pre-sensitization, week 0. The treatment here: therapeutic diphenylcyclopropenone sensitization with weekly scalp DPC. In TCRdb, the RACE reads were re-called with MiXCR into one record per CDR3 protein. The table includes 250,000 or so distinct CDR3 sequences, 8.6% detected once. The J segment lost 9 bases and the V segment lost 0 bases, leaving 6 bases of the junction unmatched. Germline values: CDR1 MNHEY, CDR2 SVGAGI. The CDR3 runs 16 residues. Study findings and constraints: After DPC sensitization, TCRs above 1 in 1000 frequency showed no change. The study found expanded TCRs formed significantly more large CDR3 similarity clusters than controls.

The chain uses TRBV6-5 and TRBJ2-1; 12 bases align to TRBD2. The sample consisted of whole blood, taken in connection with sensitization to the hapten diphenylcyclopropenone (DPC). This receptor was identified in a woman aged 40 to 50 with alopecia areata. Some clones in this sample may be carry-over from other donors' samples. CDR3: CASSYSRTSGIGEQFF. The DNA of the CDR3 is TGTGCCAGCAGTTACTCGCGGACTAGCGGGATAGGTGAGCAGTTCTTC.